This T cell receptor beta chain was retrieved from a study of T cell responses to AZD1222 COVID-19 vaccine. Study information: Pooled together were second doses at about 4 or about 12 weeks.

Germline V CDR1 and CDR2: MNHNS, SASEGT. CDR3 length equals 16 residues. V lost 3 bases and J lost 0, with 12 bases in between. Clones were sequenced by immunoSEQ multiplex PCR, and TCRdb holds only the in-frame ones, with some missing. The sample shows more than 85,000 clones, around 90% of them seen only once. A note on this clone: Its specificity is not known.

General observations from the study: Unmutated variant regions reportedly attract nearly half of all spike-specific TCRs. Females outnumbered males among donors, who were mostly white British; clonal diversity was possibly underestimated.

The sample here was peripheral blood, taken on day 0 of AZD1222 vaccination. The V and J genes are TRBV6-1 and TRBJ2-1; no firm D call. This receptor was obtained from an adult in good health. Written as DNA, the CDR3 is TGTGCCAGCAGTGATATCAGCGCCCGCTCCTACAATGAGCAGTTCTTC. Protein product: CASSDISARSYNEQFF.